The T cell receptor (beta chain) described here comes from a study of T cell responses to AZD1222 COVID-19 vaccine. Overall study results and limits: Spike was spanned by vaccine-associated CD4 TCRs, which were dominant at 160-218 and 743-854. It should be noted that donors were predominantly white British and more often female, and clonal diversity was possibly underestimated. Repertoire sampling was restricted to post-peak T cell response timepoints.

The length of the CDR3 is 14 residues. V was pared by 5 bases and J by 4 bases, with 11 bases between. The V gene's germline CDR1 is KGHSH and CDR2 LQKENI. For this clone: Its antigen is as yet unknown.

Here immunoSEQ multiplex PCR was the method, and the copy in TCRdb shows in-frame clones only, minus some. In the table there are 120,000 or so clones, 80% to 95% of which are singletons. The chain employs TRBV18 and TRBJ2-2; possibly TRBD2 for D (5 bases). Sequenced material: peripheral blood, taken on day 0 of MenACWY control vaccination. The receptor comes from an adult in good health. DNA of the CDR3: TGTGCCAGCTCAACGGACGGGGTCACCGGGGAGCTGTTTTTT. It codes for CASSTDGVTGELFF.